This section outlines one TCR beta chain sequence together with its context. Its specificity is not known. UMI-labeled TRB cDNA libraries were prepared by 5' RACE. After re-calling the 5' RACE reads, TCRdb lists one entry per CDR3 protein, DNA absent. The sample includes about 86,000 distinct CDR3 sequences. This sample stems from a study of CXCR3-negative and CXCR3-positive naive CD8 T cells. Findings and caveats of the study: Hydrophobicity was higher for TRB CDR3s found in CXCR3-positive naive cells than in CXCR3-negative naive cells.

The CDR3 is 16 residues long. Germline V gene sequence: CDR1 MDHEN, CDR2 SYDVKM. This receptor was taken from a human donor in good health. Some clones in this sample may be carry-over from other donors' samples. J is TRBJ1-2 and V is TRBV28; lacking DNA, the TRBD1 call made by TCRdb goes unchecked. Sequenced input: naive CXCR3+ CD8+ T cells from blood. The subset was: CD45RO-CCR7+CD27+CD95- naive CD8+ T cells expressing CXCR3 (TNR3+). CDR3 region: CASSPYLDRADYGYTF.